This T cell receptor beta chain appears in the sequencing data of a study of Graves' ophthalmopathy and Graves' hyperthyroidism. Germline CDR1 MDHEN, CDR2 SYDVKM. This CDR3 spans 12 amino acids. Trimming removed 6 bases from V and 5 bases from J; junction bases left unmatched: 3. In this sample, this clonotype turned up many times. Antigen: not known. General study points: Sensitivity reached approximately 71% and specificity about 72% when the model predicted ophthalmopathy progression.

Amplification targeted the TCR beta CDR3 regions, with RNA transcripts as the source material. HTBI primers primed a first-round RT-PCR, and a second-round multiplex PCR followed. A single record per CDR3 protein comes from TCRdb applying MiXCR to the multiplex PCR reads. Of about 370,000 distinct CDR3 sequences in the sample, about 18% were seen once. The receptor's source is a woman aged 18 to 35 with Graves' ophthalmopathy. V and J are TRBV28 and TRBJ1-2; 7 bases align to TRBD1. The sequencing input was peripheral blood. DNA for the CDR3: TGTGCCAGCAGGGGACAGAAGTATGGCTACACCTTC. Translating it yields CASRGQKYGYTF.